This paragraph covers one T cell receptor beta chain sequence. Antigen specificity is unknown. The table came from immunoSEQ multiplex PCR; TCRdb's copy has only in-frame clones and leaves some out. The repertoire holds roughly 25,000 clones, 80% to 95% seen once, with under 3% in the top ten. The source of the sample is a study of T cells in localized non-small cell lung cancer. Study-wide findings and caveats: Because researchers sequenced only one region of the tumor, heterogeneity is still possible. Uninvolved adjacent lung had the highest recorded T cell clonality, with tumor below it. Turning up in adjacent lung were a median approximately 60 of the top 100 tumor clones.

Germline loops: CDR1 LNHNV, CDR2 YYDKDF (reference sequence). The length of the CDR3 is 13 residues. Trimming left V 0 bases short and J 4 bases short, with 6 bases between. The receptor comes from a woman aged 35 to 70 with stage I lung adenocarcinoma. This material consisted of peripheral blood, taken before any cancer treatment. The V call is TRBV15, the J call TRBJ1-2; no reliable D call. CDR3 nucleotides: TGTGCCACCAGCAGAGATTGGGTCTATGGCTACACCTTC. Translated, it gives CATSRDWVYGYTF.